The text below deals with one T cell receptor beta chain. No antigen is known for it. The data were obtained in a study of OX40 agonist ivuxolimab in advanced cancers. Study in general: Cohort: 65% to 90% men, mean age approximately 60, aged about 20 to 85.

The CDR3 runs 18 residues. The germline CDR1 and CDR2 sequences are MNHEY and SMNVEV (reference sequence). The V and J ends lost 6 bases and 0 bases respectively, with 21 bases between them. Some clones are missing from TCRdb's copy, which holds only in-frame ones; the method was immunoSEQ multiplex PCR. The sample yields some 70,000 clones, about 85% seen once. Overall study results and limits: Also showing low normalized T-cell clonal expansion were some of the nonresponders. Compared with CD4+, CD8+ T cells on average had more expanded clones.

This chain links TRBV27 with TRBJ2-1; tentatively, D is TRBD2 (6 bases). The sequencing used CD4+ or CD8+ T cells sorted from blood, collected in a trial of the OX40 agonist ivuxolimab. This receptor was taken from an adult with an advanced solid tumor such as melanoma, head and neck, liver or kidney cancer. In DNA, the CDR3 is TGTGCCAGCAGCCGAAAGACCCTAGGAGGGGACTCCTACAATGAGCAGTTCTTC. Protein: CASSRKTLGGDSYNEQFF.